This T cell receptor (beta chain) was documented in a study of T cell changes during pregnancy in multiple sclerosis. The V segment lost 6 bases and the J segment 10 bases; nucleotides outside the gene matches: 4. The germline CDR1 and CDR2 sequences are SNHLY and FYNNEI. The CDR3 loop spans 12 amino acids. Some clones are missing from TCRdb's copy, which holds only in-frame ones; the method was immunoSEQ multiplex PCR. Here the sample spans about 43,000 clones, under 95% being singletons. The source of this sequence is a female donor with multiple sclerosis, enrolled in a pregnancy study. Sequencing input: PBMCs (not recorded whether the cells were cultured). The chain is built from TRBV2 and TRBJ2-1; TRBD2 matches at 9 bases. The CDR3: CASRSGGTEQFF. CDR3 bases: TGTGCCAGCAGGAGCGGGGGGACCGAGCAGTTCTTC.